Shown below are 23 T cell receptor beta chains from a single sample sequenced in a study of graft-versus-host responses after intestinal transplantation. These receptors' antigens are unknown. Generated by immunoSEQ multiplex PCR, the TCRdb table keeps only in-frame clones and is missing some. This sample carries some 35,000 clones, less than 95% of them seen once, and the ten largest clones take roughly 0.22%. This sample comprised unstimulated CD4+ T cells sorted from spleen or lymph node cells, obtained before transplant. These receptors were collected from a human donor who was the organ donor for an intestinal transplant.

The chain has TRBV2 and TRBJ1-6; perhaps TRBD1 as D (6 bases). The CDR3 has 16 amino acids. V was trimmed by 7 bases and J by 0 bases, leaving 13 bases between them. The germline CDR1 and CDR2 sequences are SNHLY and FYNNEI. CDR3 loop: CASMRTASSYNSPLHF. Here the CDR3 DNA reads TGTGCCAGCATGAGGACAGCGAGCTCCTATAATTCACCCCTCCACTTT.

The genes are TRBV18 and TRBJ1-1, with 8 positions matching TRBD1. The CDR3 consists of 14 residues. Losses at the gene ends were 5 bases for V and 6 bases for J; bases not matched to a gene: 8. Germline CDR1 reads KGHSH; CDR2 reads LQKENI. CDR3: CASSLGQGLAEAFF. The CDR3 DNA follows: TGTGCCAGCTCATTAGGACAGGGCCTAGCTGAAGCTTTCTTT.

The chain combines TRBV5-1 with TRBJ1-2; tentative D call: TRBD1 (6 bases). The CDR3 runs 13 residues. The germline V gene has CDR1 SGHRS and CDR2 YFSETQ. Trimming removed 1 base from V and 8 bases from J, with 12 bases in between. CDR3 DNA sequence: TGCGCCAGCAGCTTGTTGGGGGCGCGAGGCTACACCTTC. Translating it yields CASSLLGARGYTF.

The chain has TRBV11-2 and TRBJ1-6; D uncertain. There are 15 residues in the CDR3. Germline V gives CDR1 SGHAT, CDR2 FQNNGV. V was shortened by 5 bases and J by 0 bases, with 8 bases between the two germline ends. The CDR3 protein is CASSVEGSYNSPLHF. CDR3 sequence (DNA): TGTGCCAGCAGCGTGGAGGGCTCCTATAATTCACCCCTCCACTTT. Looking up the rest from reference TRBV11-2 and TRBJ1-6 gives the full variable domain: EAGVAQSPRYKIIEKRQSVAFWCNPISGHATLYWYQQILGQGPKLLIQFQNNGVVDDSQLPKDRFSAERLKGVDSTLKIQPAKLEDSAVYLCASSVEGSYNSPLHFGNGTRLTVT.

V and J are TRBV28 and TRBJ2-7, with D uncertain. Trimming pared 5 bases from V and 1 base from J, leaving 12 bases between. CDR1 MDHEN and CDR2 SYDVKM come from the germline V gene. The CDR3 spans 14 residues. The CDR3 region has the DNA TGTGCCAGCAGTCGACGAAAAGGGTCCTACGAGCAGTACTTC. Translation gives CASSRRKGSYEQYF.

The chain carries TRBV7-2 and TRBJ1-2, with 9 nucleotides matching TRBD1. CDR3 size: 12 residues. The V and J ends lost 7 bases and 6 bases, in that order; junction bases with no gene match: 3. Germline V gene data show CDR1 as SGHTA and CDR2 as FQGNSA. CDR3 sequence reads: CASKDRGDGYTF. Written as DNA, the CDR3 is TGTGCCAGCAAGGACAGGGGAGATGGCTACACCTTC.

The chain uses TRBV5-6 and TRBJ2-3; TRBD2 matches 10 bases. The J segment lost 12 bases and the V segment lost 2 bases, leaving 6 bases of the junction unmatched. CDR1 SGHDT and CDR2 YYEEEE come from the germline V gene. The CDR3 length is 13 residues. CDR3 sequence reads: CASSFVSSGGQYF. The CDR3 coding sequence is TGTGCCAGCAGCTTTGTGTCTAGCGGGGGACAGTATTTT. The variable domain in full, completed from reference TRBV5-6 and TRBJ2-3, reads DAGVTQSPTHLIKTRGQQVTLRCSPKSGHDTVSWYQQALGQGPQFIFQYYEEEERQRGNFPDRFSGHQFPNYSSELNVNALLLGDSALYLCASSFVSSGGQYFGPGTRLTVL.

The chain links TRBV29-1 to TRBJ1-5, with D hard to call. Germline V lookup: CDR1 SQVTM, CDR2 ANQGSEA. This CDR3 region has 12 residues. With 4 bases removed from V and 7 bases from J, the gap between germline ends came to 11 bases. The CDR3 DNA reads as TGCAGCGTTGTCACGTGGGAACAGCCCCAGCATTTT. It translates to CSVVTWEQPQHF.

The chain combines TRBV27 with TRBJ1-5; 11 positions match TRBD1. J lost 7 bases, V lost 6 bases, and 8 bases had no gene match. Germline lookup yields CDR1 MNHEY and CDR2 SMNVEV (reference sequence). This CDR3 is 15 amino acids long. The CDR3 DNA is TGTGCCAGCAGCCACCAGGGACAGGGGGGACAGCCCCAGCATTTT. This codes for CASSHQGQGGQPQHF.

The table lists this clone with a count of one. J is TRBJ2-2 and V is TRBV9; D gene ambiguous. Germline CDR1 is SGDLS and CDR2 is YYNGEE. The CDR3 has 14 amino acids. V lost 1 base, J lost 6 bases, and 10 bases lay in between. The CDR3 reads CASSVNTSPGELFF. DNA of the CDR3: TGTGCCAGCAGCGTAAATACGTCGCCCGGGGAGCTGTTTTTT.

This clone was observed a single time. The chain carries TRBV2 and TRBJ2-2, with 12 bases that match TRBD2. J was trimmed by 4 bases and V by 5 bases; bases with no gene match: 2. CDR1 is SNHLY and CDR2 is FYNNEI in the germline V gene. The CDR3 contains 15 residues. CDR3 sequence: CASSPGLAGTGELFF. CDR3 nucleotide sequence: TGTGCCAGCAGTCCGGGACTAGCGGGCACCGGGGAGCTGTTTTTT.

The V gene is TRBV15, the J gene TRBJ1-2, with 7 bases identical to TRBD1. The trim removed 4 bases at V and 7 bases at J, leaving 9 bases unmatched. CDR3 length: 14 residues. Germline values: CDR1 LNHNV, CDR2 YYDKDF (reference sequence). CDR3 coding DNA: TGTGCCACCAGCACCGGTGACAGGGCGGGTGGCTACACCTTC. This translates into CATSTGDRAGGYTF.

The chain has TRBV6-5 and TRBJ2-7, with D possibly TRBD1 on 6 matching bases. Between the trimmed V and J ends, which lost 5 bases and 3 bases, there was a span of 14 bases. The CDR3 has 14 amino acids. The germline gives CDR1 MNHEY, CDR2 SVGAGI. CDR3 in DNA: TGTGCCAGCAGTGTACAGGGACCCCTCTACGAGCAGTACTTC. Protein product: CASSVQGPLYEQYF.

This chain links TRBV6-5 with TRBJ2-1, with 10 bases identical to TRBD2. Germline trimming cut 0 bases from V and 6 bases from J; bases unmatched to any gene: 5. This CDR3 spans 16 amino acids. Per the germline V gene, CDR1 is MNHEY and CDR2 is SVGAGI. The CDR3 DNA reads TGTGCCAGCAGTTACTCGACTACTAGCGGGGTCAATGAGCAGTTCTTC. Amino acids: CASSYSTTSGVNEQFF.

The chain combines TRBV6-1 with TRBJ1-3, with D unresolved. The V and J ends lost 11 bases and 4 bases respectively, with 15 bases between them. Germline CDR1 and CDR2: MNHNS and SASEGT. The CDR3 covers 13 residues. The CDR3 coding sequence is TGTGCCGGACGTAGACTGGGGGGAAACACCATATATTTT. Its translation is CAGRRLGGNTIYF.

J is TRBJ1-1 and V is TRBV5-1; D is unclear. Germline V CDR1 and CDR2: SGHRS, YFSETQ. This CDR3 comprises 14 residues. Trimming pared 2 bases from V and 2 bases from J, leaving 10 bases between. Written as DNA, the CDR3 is TGCGCCAGCAGCTTCGGGGAGCGTAACACTGAAGCTTTCTTT. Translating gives CASSFGERNTEAFF.

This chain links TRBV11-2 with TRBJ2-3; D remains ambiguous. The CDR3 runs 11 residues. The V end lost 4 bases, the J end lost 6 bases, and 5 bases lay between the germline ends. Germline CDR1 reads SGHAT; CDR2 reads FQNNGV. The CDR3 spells CASSYGDTQYF. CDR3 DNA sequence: TGTGCCAGCAGCTATGGTGATACGCAGTATTTT. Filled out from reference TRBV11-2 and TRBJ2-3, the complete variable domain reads EAGVAQSPRYKIIEKRQSVAFWCNPISGHATLYWYQQILGQGPKLLIQFQNNGVVDDSQLPKDRFSAERLKGVDSTLKIQPAKLEDSAVYLCASSYGDTQYFGPGTRLTVL.

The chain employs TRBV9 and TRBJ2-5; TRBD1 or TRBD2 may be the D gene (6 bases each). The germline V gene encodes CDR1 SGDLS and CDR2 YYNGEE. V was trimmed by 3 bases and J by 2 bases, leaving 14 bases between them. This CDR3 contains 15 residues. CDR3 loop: CASSAFKGGQETQYF. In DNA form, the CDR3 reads TGTGCCAGCAGCGCGTTTAAGGGGGGACAAGAGACCCAGTACTTC.

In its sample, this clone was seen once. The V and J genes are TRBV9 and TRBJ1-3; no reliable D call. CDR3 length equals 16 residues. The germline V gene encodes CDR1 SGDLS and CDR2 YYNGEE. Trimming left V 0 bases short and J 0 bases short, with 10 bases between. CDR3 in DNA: TGTGCCAGCAGCGTAGGGACCCGTAGCTCTGGAAACACCATATATTTT. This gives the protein CASSVGTRSSGNTIYF.

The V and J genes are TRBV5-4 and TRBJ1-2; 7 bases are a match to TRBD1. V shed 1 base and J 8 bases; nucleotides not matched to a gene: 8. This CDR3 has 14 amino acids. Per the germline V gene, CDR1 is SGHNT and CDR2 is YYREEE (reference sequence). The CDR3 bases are TGTGCCAGCAGCTTGCGTGAGGGGGCAGGAGGCTACACCTTC. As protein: CASSLREGAGGYTF. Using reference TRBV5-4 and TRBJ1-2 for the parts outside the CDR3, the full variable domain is ETGVTQSPTHLIKTRGQQVTLRCSSQSGHNTVSWYQQALGQGPQFIFQYYREEENGRGNFPPRFSGLQFPNYSSELNVNALELDDSALYLCASSLREGAGGYTFGSGTRLTVV.

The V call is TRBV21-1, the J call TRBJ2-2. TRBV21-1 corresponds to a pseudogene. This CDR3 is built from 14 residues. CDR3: CASSKGKDPGELFF. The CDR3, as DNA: TGTGCCAGCAGCAAGGGAAAAGACCCCGGGGAGCTGTTTTTT.

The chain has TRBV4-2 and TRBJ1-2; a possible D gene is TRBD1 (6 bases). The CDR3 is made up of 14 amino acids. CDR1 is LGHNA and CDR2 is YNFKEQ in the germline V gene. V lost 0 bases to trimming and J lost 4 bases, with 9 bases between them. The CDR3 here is CASSQEGTLYGYTF. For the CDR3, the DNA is TGTGCCAGCAGCCAAGAAGGGACACTCTATGGCTACACCTTC.

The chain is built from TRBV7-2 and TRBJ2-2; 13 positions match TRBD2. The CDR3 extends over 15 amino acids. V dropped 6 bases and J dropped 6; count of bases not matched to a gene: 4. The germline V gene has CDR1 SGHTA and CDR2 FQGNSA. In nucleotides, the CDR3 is TGTGCCAGCAGTTTACTAGCGGGGGGGTCCGGGGAGCTGTTTTTT. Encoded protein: CASSLLAGGSGELFF.